This TCR beta chain was found in a study of neurological immune-mediated disorders. Study results and caveats: HTLV-1-associated myelopathy displayed the greatest TCR clonal expansion, and multiple sclerosis exhibited the smallest, lower than that of healthy controls.

Germline assignment: CDR1 SEHNR and CDR2 FQNEAQ (reference sequence). The ends were cut back, 8 bases at V and 0 bases at J, with 8 bases in the middle. This CDR3 region has 13 residues. This clonotype was seen ten or more times. No antigen is known for it. 5'RACE employing 10-nucleotide random UMIs yielded the cDNA. MiXCR, applied by TCRdb to the 5' RACE reads, yields one record per CDR3 protein. In the table there are about 22,000 distinct CDR3 sequences, 5% to 7% of which are singletons. Libraries from sorted cells used around 1 million T cells (CD4+ or CD8+). Specimen: CD8+ T cells from blood. The rearrangement links TRBV7-9 to TRBJ2-1; no firm D call. The sequence derives from a man between 18 and 29 years old in good health. The CDR3 reads CASGRTSYNEQFF. The CDR3 coding sequence is TGTGCCAGCGGACGAACCTCCTACAATGAGCAGTTCTTC.